Below, 20 T cell receptor beta chains from the same sample are listed, as sequenced in a study of control samples from healthy donors and cancer patients (dated by TCRdb to the early 2020s). The library came from the immunoSEQ multiplex PCR assay. Here the immuneACCESS table is served through TCRdb, limited to in-frame sequences with V and J called. Missing clones are a known gap in these copies; in checked studies unresolved V genes cover under half, and the rest lacks a known reason. Within this sample are 130,000 or so clones, with 88% of them counted one time only. More than 2.5% of the sample goes to the ten largest clones. Sequencing was done on a sample of blood. These receptors were obtained from a man aged 45-60 years in good health.

V gene TRBV5-1 combines with J gene TRBJ2-3, with 9 positions matching TRBD1. V trimming: 2 bases; J trimming: 7 bases; junction bases outside the gene matches: 8. CDR1 is SGHRS, CDR2 YFSETQ, per germline. The CDR3 is 15 residues long. The CDR3 DNA sequence: TGCGCCAGCAGCTTAACCGGGACAGGGCGAAATACGCAGTATTTT. This sequence encodes CASSLTGTGRNTQYF.

The chain uses TRBV27 and TRBJ2-5; maybe TRBD1 (5 bases). V lost 4 bases and J 6 bases, leaving 9 bases between the germline ends. The CDR3 length is 12 residues. Looked up from germline, CDR1 is MNHEY and CDR2 is SMNVEV (reference sequence). The CDR3 bases are TGTGCCAGCAGTTCCAACAGGCAGACCCAGTACTTC. This sequence encodes CASSSNRQTQYF.

This chain connects TRBV12-3 or TRBV12-4 to TRBJ2-1, with D possibly TRBD2 on 5 matching bases. V dropped 6 bases and J dropped 7 bases, with 10 bases sitting between them. This CDR3 comprises 12 residues. The DNA of the CDR3 is TGTGCCAGCAGCAGACTAATAAATGAGCAGTTCTTC. Encoded protein: CASSRLINEQFF.

This clone was observed once. The genes are TRBV27 and TRBJ2-3; TRBD1 matches 8 bases. The V and J ends lost 5 bases and 3 bases, in that order; junction bases with no gene match: 7. The germline gives CDR1 MNHEY, CDR2 SMNVEV (reference sequence). There are 15 residues in the CDR3. The CDR3 region is CASSVWTGRTDTQYF. CDR3 nucleotide sequence: TGTGCCAGCAGTGTTTGGACAGGGCGGACAGATACGCAGTATTTT.

The chain employs TRBV10-2 and TRBJ1-5, with D hard to call. Trimming shortened V by 6 bases and J by 2 bases, and 11 bases separated the two germline ends. Per the germline V gene, CDR1 is WSHSY and CDR2 is SAAADI. This CDR3 has 14 residues. For the CDR3, the DNA is TGCGCCAGCAGGGAGGGCATTGGCAATCAGCCCCAGCATTTT. Residues: CASREGIGNQPQHF.

The chain links TRBV28 to TRBJ2-7; 8 bases line up with TRBD1. CDR1 and CDR2 (germline): MDHEN, SYDVKM. J was trimmed by 8 bases and V by 6 bases; bases with no gene match: 12. This CDR3 is built from 14 residues. CDR3 nucleotide sequence: TGTGCCAGCAGGGCGGCCCGGACAGGGTTTAAGCAGTACTTC. As protein: CASRAARTGFKQYF.

This clone was counted a few times. J is TRBJ1-6 and V is TRBV6-1; D possibly corresponds to TRBD1 (5 bases). There are 13 residues in the CDR3. The V gene's germline CDR1 is MNHNS and CDR2 SASEGT. Trimming stripped 3 bases from V and 7 bases from J, with 7 bases between. The DNA for the CDR3 is TGTGCCAGCAGTGATTACAGGAATTCACCCCTCCACTTT. It encodes CASSDYRNSPLHF.

V usage is TRBV2 and J usage is TRBJ2-7, with D unresolved. CDR1 is SNHLY, CDR2 FYNNEI, per germline. Trimming left V 4 bases short and J 6 bases short, with 4 bases between. The CDR3 loop spans 10 amino acids. The CDR3 region is CASSGPEQYF. DNA for the CDR3: TGTGCCAGCAGTGGACCCGAGCAGTACTTC.

There are a few counts of this clone. The V call is TRBV5-5, the J call TRBJ1-1; tentative D call: TRBD1 (6 bases). V lost 0 bases and J 7 bases, leaving 13 bases between the germline ends. The CDR3 totals 14 residues. The germline gives CDR1 SGHKS, CDR2 YYEKEE (reference sequence). CDR3 in DNA: TGTGCCAGCAGCTTGGGAATCGGGGGACATGAAGCTTTCTTT. It translates to CASSLGIGGHEAFF.

The chain has TRBV9 and TRBJ2-1, with D maybe TRBD2 (5 bases). CDR1 and CDR2 from the germline V gene are SGDLS and YYNGEE. Deletions cut 3 bases from V and 12 bases from J, with 19 bases between. The CDR3 covers 14 residues. CDR3 sequence: CASSAPDWGSGQFF. DNA of the CDR3: TGTGCCAGCAGCGCCCCGGACTGGGGATCAGGGCAGTTCTTC. Full variable domain (rest looked up from reference TRBV9 and TRBJ2-1): DSGVTQTPKHLITATGQRVTLRCSPRSGDLSVYWYQQSLDQGLQFLIQYYNGEERAKGNILERFSAQQFPDLHSELNLSSLELGDSALYFCASSAPDWGSGQFFGPGTRLTVL.

The V gene is TRBV28, the J gene TRBJ2-7; 7 bases map to TRBD2. CDR3 length equals 17 residues. The trim removed 2 bases at V and 5 bases at J, leaving 15 bases unmatched. CDR1 and CDR2 from the germline V gene are MDHEN and SYDVKM. CDR3 DNA sequence: TGTGCCAGCAGTTTAAAGCGGGGCTTTAAATTAAGCCACGAGCAGTACTTC. Translated, it gives CASSLKRGFKLSHEQYF.

V gene TRBV5-6 combines with J gene TRBJ2-7; TRBD1 agrees at 12 bases. The CDR3 is 14 residues long. Germline V lookup: CDR1 SGHDT, CDR2 YYEEEE. V dropped 4 bases and J dropped 5; count of bases not matched to a gene: 4. For the CDR3, the DNA is TGTGCCAGCAGCCCGGGACAGGGGGCCAACGAGCAGTACTTC. Its translation is CASSPGQGANEQYF.

V usage is TRBV28 and J usage is TRBJ2-7; D is unclear. Germline V lookup: CDR1 MDHEN, CDR2 SYDVKM. This CDR3 is built from 15 residues. Trimming left V 3 bases short and J 0 bases short, with 12 bases between. CDR3 region: CASSFSQASSYEQYF. The CDR3 region has the DNA TGTGCCAGCAGTTTCTCTCAGGCGAGCTCCTACGAGCAGTACTTC.

The chain is built from TRBV5-1 and TRBJ1-6; TRBD1 agrees at 8 bases. Germline CDR1 is SGHRS and CDR2 is YFSETQ. CDR3 length: 15 residues. Germline trimming cut 0 bases from V and 7 bases from J; bases unmatched to any gene: 3. CDR3 sequence: CASSLVNRGNSPLHF. The CDR3 DNA is TGCGCCAGCAGCTTGGTCAACAGGGGGAATTCACCCCTCCACTTT.

The chain uses TRBV6-7 and TRBJ2-7; 7 nucleotides match TRBD2. TRBV6-7 is sorted into the ORF group, with uncertain function. The V and J ends lost 6 bases and 2 bases, in that order; junction bases with no gene match: 13. The CDR3 has 16 amino acids. For the CDR3, the DNA is TGTGCCAGCAGCCGAAGTACTAGCGCGGTGGCCTACGAGCAGTACTTC. Protein sequence: CASSRSTSAVAYEQYF.

V is TRBV19 and J is TRBJ1-2, with TRBD1 as a possible D gene (6 bases). The CDR3 is 13 residues long. CDR1 and CDR2 (germline): LNHDA, SQIVND (reference sequence). Trimming removed 5 bases from V and 2 bases from J, with 9 bases in between. CDR3 sequence (DNA): TGTGCCAGTAGTCAAGGGGGGAACTATGGCTACACCTTC. It specifies CASSQGGNYGYTF.

This chain connects TRBV15 to TRBJ1-2; 7 nucleotides line up with TRBD1. The V gene end was trimmed by 5 bases and the J gene end by 0 bases; junction bases not matched to a gene: 9. CDR1 is LNHNV and CDR2 is YYDKDF in the germline V gene (reference sequence). This CDR3 has 16 residues. The DNA for the CDR3 is TGTGCCACCAGCTTCTATACGGGACAGCCTAACTATGGCTACACCTTC. This sequence encodes CATSFYTGQPNYGYTF.

The chain joins TRBV4-1 to TRBJ2-5, with 9 bases matching TRBD2. The CDR3 is 18 residues long. V lost 5 bases to trimming and J lost 5 bases; unmatched junction nucleotides: 18. CDR1 and CDR2 from the germline V gene are MGHRA and YSYEKL. CDR3 sequence reads: CASSNAAGGGAIGETQYF. The CDR3 region has the DNA TGCGCCAGCAGCAATGCCGCGGGCGGGGGGGCCATCGGCGAGACCCAGTACTTC.

This clone was picked up one time. The genes are TRBV6-1 and TRBJ1-6; the D gene is possibly TRBD1 (6 bases). Germline CDR1 is MNHNS and CDR2 is SASEGT. The CDR3 runs 15 residues. V gave up 1 base and J gave up 9 bases, with 13 bases separating them. The CDR3 DNA sequence: TGTGCCAGCAGTGAAGTCCCAGGGGAGGGTTCACCCCTCCACTTT. This sequence encodes CASSEVPGEGSPLHF.

The chain employs TRBV28 and TRBJ1-2, with TRBD1 matching over 10 bases. Trimming removed 3 bases from V and 8 bases from J; junction bases left unmatched: 6. The CDR3 totals 14 residues. Germline assignment: CDR1 MDHEN and CDR2 SYDVKM. CDR3 in amino acids: CASSFGQGGVGYTF. The CDR3 nucleotides read TGTGCCAGCAGTTTTGGACAGGGGGGAGTCGGCTACACCTTC.